The 15 T cell receptor beta chains presented below share a single source sample, sequenced in a study of OX40 agonist ivuxolimab in advanced cancers. TCRdb's copy holds only in-frame clones and misses some; the assay was immunoSEQ multiplex PCR. The table lists over 55,000 clones, around 84% of them singletons. Sample: CD4+ or CD8+ T cells sorted from blood, taken in a trial of the OX40 agonist ivuxolimab. The receptor set was obtained from an adult with an advanced solid tumor such as melanoma, head and neck, liver or kidney cancer.

V usage is TRBV27 and J usage is TRBJ2-3; 7 nucleotides line up with TRBD1. V shed 6 bases, J shed 2 bases, and the junction held 5 bases outside the gene matches. Per the germline V gene, CDR1 is MNHEY and CDR2 is SMNVEV (reference sequence). This CDR3 spans 14 amino acids. CDR3 nucleotide sequence: TGTGCCAGCAGGAGAACAGGGGACACAGATACGCAGTATTTT. The encoded protein is CASRRTGDTDTQYF.

The V and J genes are TRBV19 and TRBJ2-5; no clear D. CDR3 length: 13 residues. V gave up 3 bases and J gave up 7 bases, with 12 bases separating them. Germline values: CDR1 LNHDA, CDR2 SQIVND (reference sequence). The CDR3: CASSMAELGTQYF. For the CDR3, the DNA is TGTGCCAGTAGTATGGCAGAGCTTGGGACCCAGTACTTC.

The table lists this clone with many counts. The chain joins TRBV2 to TRBJ2-1, with 10 bases that match TRBD2. Germline V lookup: CDR1 SNHLY, CDR2 FYNNEI. V lost 6 bases to trimming and J lost 1 base; unmatched junction nucleotides: 3. CDR3 length: 15 residues. CDR3 loop: CASRETSGSYNEQFF. CDR3 DNA: TGTGCCAGCAGGGAGACTAGCGGGTCCTACAATGAGCAGTTCTTC.

The chain has TRBV5-8 and TRBJ2-5; 7 bases line up with TRBD1. The CDR3 consists of 13 residues. Germline V gene data show CDR1 as SGHTS and CDR2 as YDEGEE. V was pared by 7 bases and J by 2 bases, with 5 bases of the junction left unmatched. The CDR3 loop is CASLQGLQETQYF. CDR3 nucleotide sequence: TGTGCCAGCCTACAGGGGCTTCAAGAGACCCAGTACTTC. Supplemented by reference TRBV5-8 and TRBJ2-5, the full variable domain reads EAGVTQSPTHLIKTRGQQATLRCSPISGHTSVYWYQQALGLGLQFLLWYDEGEERNRGNFPPRFSGRQFPNYSSELNVNALELEDSALYLCASLQGLQETQYFGPGTRLLVL.

CDR3 in amino acids: CSVNTTGVHYNEQFF. The CDR3 DNA reads TGCAGCGTCAATACGACAGGAGTACACTACAATGAGCAGTTCTTC. The rearrangement joins TRBV29-1 to TRBJ2-1, with D tentatively TRBD1 (6 bases). Per germline, CDR1 SQVTM and CDR2 ANQGSEA. This CDR3 contains 15 residues. V dropped 6 bases and J dropped 3 bases, with 18 bases sitting between them.

The rearrangement links TRBV11-2 to TRBJ2-5; D gene uncertain. CDR1 is SGHAT and CDR2 is FQNNGV in the germline V gene. Trimming removed 5 bases from V and 2 bases from J, with 6 bases in between. The CDR3 totals 12 residues. The CDR3 sequence: CASSRAQETQYF. In DNA, the CDR3 is TGTGCCAGCAGCCGGGCACAAGAGACCCAGTACTTC. Full variable domain (rest looked up from reference TRBV11-2 and TRBJ2-5): EAGVAQSPRYKIIEKRQSVAFWCNPISGHATLYWYQQILGQGPKLLIQFQNNGVVDDSQLPKDRFSAERLKGVDSTLKIQPAKLEDSAVYLCASSRAQETQYFGPGTRLLVL.

V gene TRBV28 combines with J gene TRBJ2-1; 8 bases are a match to TRBD2. CDR3 length: 14 residues. V was pared by 3 bases and J by 9 bases, with 7 bases of the junction left unmatched. The germline V gene has CDR1 MDHEN and CDR2 SYDVKM. CDR3 in DNA: TGTGCCAGCAGTTTTGGCCTAGCGGGTGGTGAGCAGTTCTTC. Translated: CASSFGLAGGEQFF.

This sequence joins TRBV30 and TRBJ1-5; D uncertain. V gave up 4 bases and J gave up 2 bases, with 15 bases separating them. The V gene's germline CDR1 is GTSNPN and CDR2 SVGIG (reference sequence). The CDR3 contains 15 residues. The CDR3 DNA sequence: TGTGCCTGGACGACAACCAAGTGCGGCAATCAGCCCCAGCATTTT. It translates to CAWTTTKCGNQPQHF.

The chain links TRBV5-1 to TRBJ2-7; D remains unclear. Germline CDR1 reads SGHRS; CDR2 reads YFSETQ. The CDR3 is 14 residues long. Trimming took 0 bases from V and 2 from J, leaving 9 bases between them. The DNA of the CDR3 is TGCGCCAGCAGCTTGGGACCTATCACCTACGAGCAGTACTTC. The encoded protein is CASSLGPITYEQYF.

The CDR3 is CASSALGQGAGGANVLTF. The DNA for the CDR3 is TGTGCCAGCAGTGCTTTGGGACAGGGGGCGGGTGGGGCCAACGTCCTGACTTTC. This chain connects TRBV28 to TRBJ2-6; 12 bases align to TRBD1. Germline V gene data show CDR1 as MDHEN and CDR2 as SYDVKM. The CDR3 is 18 amino acids. The V and J ends lost 5 bases and 3 bases, in that order; junction bases with no gene match: 8.

This clone was counted a single time. This sample includes further DNA sequences coding for the same CDR3. The chain carries TRBV28 and TRBJ2-7; no clear D. The CDR3 length is 11 residues. Germline V gives CDR1 MDHEN, CDR2 SYDVKM. The germline V and J ends were trimmed by 2 bases and 4 bases, with 3 bases remaining between them. CDR3 DNA sequence: TGTGCCAGCAGTTTAGCGTACGAGCAGTACTTC. Its protein is CASSLAYEQYF.

This clone was counted a single time. The V call is TRBV28, the J call TRBJ1-4; D not certain. Trimming stripped 6 bases from V and 3 bases from J, with 8 bases between. Germline V CDR1 and CDR2: MDHEN, SYDVKM. There are 13 residues in the CDR3. The CDR3 DNA sequence: TGTGCCAGCAGGTTGGGAGCTAATGAAAAACTGTTTTTT. It translates to CASRLGANEKLFF.

This clone turned up a few times. V is TRBV5-1 and J is TRBJ2-5; 11 bases align to TRBD1. Per the germline V gene, CDR1 is SGHRS and CDR2 is YFSETQ. Trimming cost V 4 bases and J 1 base; bases outside gene matches: 3. This CDR3 contains 15 residues. The CDR3 spells CASSGGTGGQETQYF. The CDR3 DNA reads as TGCGCCAGCAGCGGGGGGACAGGGGGCCAAGAGACCCAGTACTTC.

In this sample, this clone turned up a few times. The rearrangement uses TRBV11-3 and TRBJ2-5; 13 bases agree with TRBD2. Trimming removed 5 bases from V and 3 bases from J; junction bases left unmatched: 0. The CDR3 runs 14 residues. CDR1 is SGHNT, CDR2 YENEEA, per germline. The CDR3: CASSGLAGEETQYF. CDR3 nucleotide sequence: TGTGCCAGCAGCGGACTAGCGGGAGAAGAGACCCAGTACTTC.

This chain connects TRBV7-2 to TRBJ1-1; D not certain. Trimming took off 4 bases at V and 3 bases at J, with 9 bases between the two ends. Germline loops: CDR1 SGHTA, CDR2 FQGNSA. The length of the CDR3 is 13 residues. This CDR3 is CASSSTRDTEAFF. The CDR3 bases are TGTGCCAGCAGCTCCACCCGGGACACTGAAGCTTTCTTT.